What follows are 19 T cell receptor beta chains derived from one specimen sequenced in a study of beta chain features in type 1 diabetes. Sequenced material consisted of expressed TCRB transcripts (all of the isolated RNA was reverse transcribed). Sequenced by immunoSEQ multiplex PCR; TCRdb stores in-frame clones only, minus some. The sample carries under 950,000 clones, under 20% recorded once. Specimen: naive CD4+ T cells from blood. These receptors all come from a woman between 18 and 29 years old in good health.

The rearrangement uses TRBV10-3 and TRBJ2-1, with a weak D call TRBD1 (5 bases). Trimming stripped 6 bases from V and 9 bases from J, with 15 bases between. Germline V gives CDR1 ENHRY, CDR2 SYGVKD. This CDR3 spans 13 amino acids. CDR3 coding DNA: TGTGCCATCAGCCCTAACTCGCAGGGTGAGCAGTTCTTC. Amino acids: CAISPNSQGEQFF.

This chain uses TRBV2 with TRBJ2-7, with TRBD2 matching 8 bases. V gave up 10 bases and J gave up 2 bases; unmatched junction bases: 13. The CDR3 consists of 15 residues. Germline CDR1 SNHLY, CDR2 FYNNEI. DNA of the CDR3: TGTGCCATCGGGGGGGGACCACGGAAAGCCTACGAGCAGTACTTC. Residues: CAIGGGPRKAYEQYF. Based on the CDR3 plus reference TRBV2 and TRBJ2-7, the full variable domain is EPEVTQTPSHQVTQMGQEVILRCVPISNHLYFYWYRQILGQKVEFLVSFYNNEISEKSEIFDDQFSVERPDGSNFTLKIRSTKLEDSAMYFCAIGGGPRKAYEQYFGPGTRLTVT.

CDR3 coding DNA: TGTGCCAGCAGCTTATCCGGGCTCGAGCAGTACTTC. Its protein is CASSLSGLEQYF. The rearrangement uses TRBV7-9 and TRBJ2-7; D ambiguous. The ends were cut back, 2 bases at V and 6 bases at J, with 8 bases in the middle. CDR1 and CDR2 (germline): SEHNR, FQNEAQ (reference sequence). The CDR3 has 12 amino acids.

V is TRBV11-2 and J is TRBJ2-2; D is perhaps TRBD1 (5 bases). The V gene's germline CDR1 is SGHAT and CDR2 FQNNGV. This CDR3 region has 15 residues. V was trimmed by 3 bases and J by 5 bases, leaving 13 bases between them. As DNA, the CDR3 is TGTGCCAGCAGCTTGGGGCAAATAAAAACCGGGGAGCTGTTTTTT. This sequence encodes CASSLGQIKTGELFF.

This clone was counted a few times. The rearrangement joins TRBV7-9 to TRBJ2-3; 13 bases line up with TRBD2. V dropped 2 bases and J dropped 7; count of bases not matched to a gene: 3. Germline V gene lookup returns CDR1 SEHNR and CDR2 FQNEAQ (reference sequence). CDR3 length: 15 residues. The CDR3, as DNA: TGTGCCAGCAGCTTACGGGGGACTAGCGGGAATACGCAGTATTTT. It is translated as CASSLRGTSGNTQYF.

This CDR3 reads CASSSPTGKRYF. CDR3 coding DNA: TGTGCCAGCAGCTCCCCCACAGGGAAACGGTACTTC. V is TRBV7-3 and J is TRBJ2-5, with a weak D call TRBD1 (6 bases). The length of the CDR3 is 12 residues. The V gene's germline CDR1 is SGHTA and CDR2 FQGTGA. The V gene lost 4 bases and the J gene lost 13 bases, with 16 bases spanning the gap.

This clone was detected a few times. The chain employs TRBV28 and TRBJ2-7, with 11 bases matching TRBD2. With 5 bases clipped from V and 2 bases from J, the junction kept 5 bases outside the gene matches. Germline CDR1 is MDHEN and CDR2 is SYDVKM. The CDR3 covers 15 residues. CDR3 region: CASSKGTSGTYEQYF. The CDR3 nucleotides are TGTGCCAGCAGTAAGGGGACTAGCGGAACCTACGAGCAGTACTTC.

CDR3 protein: CASSRLATYNEQFF. Written as DNA, the CDR3 is TGTGCCAGCTCTCGACTAGCGACCTACAATGAGCAGTTCTTC. The V call is TRBV25-1, the J call TRBJ2-1, with 8 bases identical to TRBD2. The V gene's germline CDR1 is MGHDK and CDR2 SYGVNS. The CDR3 extends over 14 amino acids. V shed 8 bases, J shed 2 bases, and the junction held 5 bases outside the gene matches.

The CDR3 DNA sequence: TGTGCCAGCACGGGACAGGCGCGTCAAGAGACCCAGTACTTC. Encoded protein: CASTGQARQETQYF. This chain links TRBV6-6 with TRBJ2-5; 8 bases fit TRBD1. The CDR3 runs to 14 residues. Unmatched junction bases numbered 6, after V lost 7 bases and J lost 2 bases. The germline gives CDR1 MNHNY, CDR2 SVGAGI (reference sequence).

The chain joins TRBV19 to TRBJ2-5, with 7 bases fitting TRBD2. Germline V gives CDR1 LNHDA, CDR2 SQIVND (reference sequence). The CDR3 is 13 amino acids. V lost 10 bases to trimming and J lost 4 bases; unmatched junction nucleotides: 9. The CDR3 DNA reads TGTGCCACCGGAGCGACTAGCAGAGAGACCCAGTACTTC. Translation: CATGATSRETQYF.

This clone was seen a few times. The chain combines TRBV6-1 with TRBJ1-1, with D perhaps TRBD1 (5 bases). V gave up 9 bases and J gave up 7 bases, with 15 bases separating them. Germline V gives CDR1 MNHNS, CDR2 SASEGT. The CDR3 sequence is 12 residues long. In DNA form, the CDR3 reads TGTGCCAGTGGCAGGGTGGCTAATGAAGCTTTCTTT. This encodes CASGRVANEAFF.

This clone came up a few times. The CDR3 region is CASSVRAGQETQYF. The CDR3 bases are TGTGCCAGCAGCGTCCGGGCGGGACAAGAGACCCAGTACTTC. V is TRBV9 and J is TRBJ2-5, with TRBD2 as a possible D gene (6 bases). The germline CDR1 and CDR2 sequences are SGDLS and YYNGEE. Deletions cut 2 bases from V and 2 bases from J, with 10 bases between. The length of the CDR3 is 14 residues.

The chain couples TRBV15 to TRBJ2-1; 12 nucleotides align to TRBD2. Germline V CDR1 and CDR2: LNHNV, YYDKDF (reference sequence). The CDR3 has 16 residues. J lost 7 bases, V lost 3 bases, and 7 bases had no gene match. The CDR3 DNA reads TGTGCCACCAGCAGTACTGGACTAGCGGGAAGAAATGAGCAGTTCTTC. Translation: CATSSTGLAGRNEQFF.

The rearrangement uses TRBV19 and TRBJ2-3; no clear D gene. This CDR3 is built from 17 residues. Germline assignment: CDR1 LNHDA and CDR2 SQIVND (reference sequence). With 5 bases removed from V and 1 base from J, the gap between germline ends came to 19 bases. The CDR3 reads CASSPQFLGGRTDTQYF. The CDR3 coding sequence is TGTGCCAGTAGTCCCCAGTTCCTCGGCGGACGCACAGATACGCAGTATTTT. Combining the CDR3 with reference TRBV19 and TRBJ2-3 gives the whole variable domain DGGITQSPKYLFRKEGQNVTLSCEQNLNHDAMYWYRQDPGQGLRLIYYSQIVNDFQKGDIAEGYSVSREKKESFPLTVTSAQKNPTAFYLCASSPQFLGGRTDTQYFGPGTRLTVL.

The chain uses TRBV9 and TRBJ2-1, with TRBD2 matching over 9 bases. The CDR3 has 15 residues. Germline CDR1 is SGDLS and CDR2 is YYNGEE. V lost 4 bases to trimming and J lost 0 bases; unmatched junction nucleotides: 2. Here the CDR3 DNA reads TGTGCCAGCAGCAGACTAGCGGACTCCTACAATGAGCAGTTCTTC. This encodes CASSRLADSYNEQFF.

The CDR3 loop is CSAGDGYGYTF. CDR3 nucleotides: TGCAGTGCTGGGGACGGCTATGGCTACACCTTC. The chain uses TRBV20-1 and TRBJ1-2; D perhaps matches TRBD1 (5 bases). Germline-derived CDR1 and CDR2 are DFQATT and SNEGSKA (reference sequence). CDR3 length: 11 residues. The germline V and J ends were trimmed by 5 bases and 4 bases, with 8 bases remaining between them.

This clone turned up a few times. In DNA, the CDR3 is TGTGCCAGCAGCTTAGTAGCGGGAGTTGGGGGTAACATTCAGTACTTC. This gives the protein CASSLVAGVGGNIQYF. This chain connects TRBV7-2 to TRBJ2-4, with 9 nucleotides matching TRBD2. The CDR3 consists of 16 residues. Looked up from germline, CDR1 is SGHTA and CDR2 is FQGNSA. V lost 1 base to trimming and J lost 7 bases; unmatched junction nucleotides: 8.

This clone was seen more than once but under ten times. The V and J genes are TRBV6-5 and TRBJ2-7; D not certain. CDR1 and CDR2 (germline): MNHEY, SVGAGI. The CDR3 has 14 residues. V was cut by 0 bases and J by 6 bases, with 12 bases left in between. DNA of the CDR3: TGTGCCAGCAGTTACTCCCGGCTACCAACCGAGCAGTACTTC. Its protein is CASSYSRLPTEQYF.

The chain has TRBV27 and TRBJ2-7, with 8 bases matching TRBD2. Germline V gene sequence: CDR1 MNHEY, CDR2 SMNVEV (reference sequence). V lost 4 bases to trimming and J lost 2 bases; unmatched junction nucleotides: 7. The CDR3 runs 15 residues. CDR3 region: CASSSLGAGAYEQYF. CDR3 nucleotide sequence: TGTGCCAGCAGTTCCCTTGGAGCGGGAGCCTACGAGCAGTACTTC.